The following is a T cell receptor (beta chain) sequence with its context. The J segment lost 3 bases and the V segment lost 11 bases, leaving 8 bases of the junction unmatched. Per the germline V gene, CDR1 is SEHNR and CDR2 is FQNEAQ (reference sequence). This CDR3 has 13 amino acids. Profiled with immunoSEQ multiplex PCR; TCRdb holds only in-frame clones, not every one. The sample shows tens of thousands of clones, less than 90% of them seen only once. These data come from a study of T cell changes during pregnancy in multiple sclerosis. The specimen comprised CD4+ T cells from peripheral blood mononuclear cells, sampled in the second trimester of pregnancy. The chain is built from TRBV7-9 and TRBJ2-7, with 9 bases identical to TRBD2. This TCR was recovered from a female donor with multiple sclerosis, enrolled in a pregnancy study. The CDR3 DNA follows: TGTGCCGCCGAGCGGGAGGCAAGCTACGAGCAGTACTTC. Its translation: CAAEREASYEQYF.